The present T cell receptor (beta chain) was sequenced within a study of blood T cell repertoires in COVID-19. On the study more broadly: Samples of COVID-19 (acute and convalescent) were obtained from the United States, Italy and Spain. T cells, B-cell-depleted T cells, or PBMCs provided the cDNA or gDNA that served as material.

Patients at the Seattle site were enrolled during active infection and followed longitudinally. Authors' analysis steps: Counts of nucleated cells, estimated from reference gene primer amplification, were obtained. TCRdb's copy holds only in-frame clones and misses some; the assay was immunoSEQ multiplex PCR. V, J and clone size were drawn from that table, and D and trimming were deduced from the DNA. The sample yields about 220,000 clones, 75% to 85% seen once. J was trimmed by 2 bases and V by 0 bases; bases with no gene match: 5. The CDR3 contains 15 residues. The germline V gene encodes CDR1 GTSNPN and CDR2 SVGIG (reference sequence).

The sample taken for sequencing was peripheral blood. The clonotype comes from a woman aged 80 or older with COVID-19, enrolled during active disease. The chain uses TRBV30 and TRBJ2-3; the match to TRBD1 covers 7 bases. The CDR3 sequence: CAWSVRGQLTDTQYF. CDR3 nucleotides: TGTGCCTGGAGTGTGAGGGGACAGCTCACAGATACGCAGTATTTT.